These 17 T cell receptor beta chains originate from one sample sequenced in a study of cytomegalovirus exposure and HLA in healthy donors. Use of 60 Vbeta and 13 Jbeta primers characterized the PCR. Assay: immunoSEQ multiplex PCR; the TCRdb copy retains only in-frame clones and omits some. The sample lists roughly 110,000 clones, roughly 82% occurring once. Sequencing was carried out using PBMCs. The receptors derive from a man younger than 45 in good health and CMV-seropositive.

As regards this clone: Within the sample, other DNA sequences also encode this same CDR3. The chain carries TRBV20-1 and TRBJ2-7, with D hard to call. In germline, CDR1 is DFQATT, CDR2 SNEGSKA (reference sequence). Trimming left V 3 bases short and J 2 bases short, with 5 bases between. The CDR3 covers 11 residues. This CDR3 is CSASTAYEQYF. The CDR3 DNA sequence: TGCAGTGCTAGCACGGCCTACGAGCAGTACTTC.

V is TRBV19 and J is TRBJ1-5; 7 bases map to TRBD1. Trimming at V came to 6 bases and at J to 3 bases, leaving 11 bases not matched to a gene. CDR3 length: 16 residues. Looked up from germline, CDR1 is LNHDA and CDR2 is SQIVND (reference sequence). Written as DNA, the CDR3 is TGTGCCAGTAGCAGAGTAAGGGACAGAGCCAATCAGCCCCAGCATTTT. It specifies CASSRVRDRANQPQHF.

The chain carries TRBV6-6 and TRBJ1-5, with D maybe TRBD1 (5 bases). The CDR3 length is 15 residues. Trimming stripped 6 bases from V and 7 bases from J, with 19 bases between. Germline assignment: CDR1 MNHNY and CDR2 SVGAGI (reference sequence). The DNA for the CDR3 is TGTGCCAGCAGCCTCGGGACTCCCAAGTTACAGCCCCAGCATTTT. Its protein is CASSLGTPKLQPQHF.

The chain is built from TRBV30 and TRBJ2-5; the match to TRBD1 covers 7 bases. V lost 2 bases to trimming and J lost 2 bases; unmatched junction nucleotides: 14. CDR3 length equals 17 residues. In germline, CDR1 is GTSNPN, CDR2 SVGIG (reference sequence). The CDR3 reads CAWSQSWTTGVQETQYF. Written as DNA, the CDR3 is TGTGCCTGGAGTCAGTCCTGGACCACAGGGGTTCAAGAGACCCAGTACTTC.

This chain links TRBV4-1 with TRBJ2-7, with D perhaps matching TRBD2 (5 bases). V was pared by 1 base and J by 4 bases, with 11 bases between. CDR3 size: 14 residues. CDR1 is MGHRA, CDR2 YSYEKL, per germline. CDR3 loop: CASSQAEAAYEQYF. The CDR3, as DNA: TGCGCCAGCAGCCAAGCAGAAGCGGCGTACGAGCAGTACTTC.

The chain has TRBV28 and TRBJ1-5, with 9 bases identical to TRBD1. Trimming cost V 5 bases and J 4 bases; bases outside gene matches: 12. The CDR3 covers 17 residues. The germline gives CDR1 MDHEN, CDR2 SYDVKM. The CDR3 reads CASSADRGHLWNQPQHF. The CDR3 nucleotides read TGTGCCAGCAGTGCGGACAGGGGACACTTATGGAATCAGCCCCAGCATTTT.

The chain employs TRBV19 and TRBJ2-1; 9 nucleotides line up with TRBD2. Trimming removed 9 bases from V and 8 bases from J; junction bases left unmatched: 23. CDR1 and CDR2 from the germline V gene are LNHDA and SQIVND (reference sequence). The CDR3 is made up of 18 amino acids. The CDR3 nucleotides read TGTGCCAGCCGGTCGCATCATAGCGGGGGTCTTGACACCTATGAGCAGTTCTTC. This codes for CASRSHHSGGLDTYEQFF.

The V and J genes are TRBV7-8 and TRBJ2-2, with a weak D call TRBD1 (5 bases). Germline values: CDR1 SGHVS, CDR2 FQNEAQ. This CDR3 is 16 amino acids long. With 1 base removed from V and 0 bases from J, the gap between germline ends came to 9 bases. CDR3 coding DNA: TGTGCCAGCAGCTTAGAGGTCAGGGCGAACACCGGGGAGCTGTTTTTT. Its translation is CASSLEVRANTGELFF.

The J gene is TRBJ1-4, the V gene TRBV2, with a weak D call TRBD1 (6 bases). Germline V gene sequence: CDR1 SNHLY, CDR2 FYNNEI. The CDR3 runs 17 residues. V was cut by 5 bases and J by 1 base, with 17 bases left in between. The CDR3 nucleotides read TGTGCCAGCAGTCCCTCCCAGGGGCGGGTAACTAATGAAAAACTGTTTTTT. This sequence encodes CASSPSQGRVTNEKLFF.

The chain employs TRBV7-9 and TRBJ2-7; weak D call: TRBD2 (5 bases). The CDR3 is made up of 13 amino acids. Per the germline V gene, CDR1 is SEHNR and CDR2 is FQNEAQ (reference sequence). V was trimmed by 8 bases and J by 2 bases, leaving 13 bases between them. The CDR3 region has the DNA TGTGCCAGCGCGGGCATGGGGACCTACGAGCAGTACTTC. Protein: CASAGMGTYEQYF.

This chain's CDR3 is CASSSDSLGEQYF. In DNA form, the CDR3 reads TGCGCCAGCAGTTCGGACAGCCTGGGCGAGCAGTACTTC. The V gene is TRBV10-2, the J gene TRBJ2-7, with a tentative D call TRBD1 (6 bases). Trimming left V 5 bases short and J 6 bases short, with 14 bases between. Germline lookup yields CDR1 WSHSY and CDR2 SAAADI. This CDR3 has 13 residues.

This clone was picked up one time. The gene calls are TRBV5-1 and TRBJ2-3; 10 positions agree with TRBD2. The CDR3 is 17 amino acids. CDR1 is SGHRS and CDR2 is YFSETQ in the germline V gene. V shed 4 bases and J 4 bases; nucleotides not matched to a gene: 12. DNA for the CDR3: TGCGCCAGCAGCCGCTCCTTAGCGGGGGGAGGCCCAGATACGCAGTATTTT. This encodes CASSRSLAGGGPDTQYF.

The V call is TRBV5-4, the J call TRBJ1-2; 9 nucleotides agree with TRBD1. Trimming at V came to 5 bases and at J to 6 bases, leaving 8 bases not matched to a gene. The CDR3 runs 14 residues. CDR1 is SGHNT, CDR2 YYREEE, per germline (reference sequence). The CDR3 region has the DNA TGTGCCAGCAGAAGAACCGGGACAGGGCATGGCTACACCTTC. Translated: CASRRTGTGHGYTF.

This clone was seen a few times. The chain joins TRBV6-6 to TRBJ1-2; D is uncertain. CDR1 is MNHNY and CDR2 is SVGAGI in the germline V gene (reference sequence). This CDR3 contains 13 residues. Trimming shortened V by 6 bases and J by 4 bases, and 12 bases separated the two germline ends. For the CDR3, the DNA is TGTGCCAGCAGGGTCCAAAACACCTATGGCTACACCTTC. It yields the protein CASRVQNTYGYTF.

This clone was seen a single time. CDR3 region: CASSVGISGAQETQYF. DNA for the CDR3: TGTGCCAGCAGCGTAGGAATTAGCGGGGCCCAAGAGACCCAGTACTTC. The chain links TRBV9 to TRBJ2-5, with TRBD2 matching 8 bases. Germline-derived CDR1 and CDR2 are SGDLS and YYNGEE. This CDR3 contains 16 residues. The junction had 5 bases not matched to a gene; V was cut back by 0 bases and J by 1 base.

This clone occurred once. The V gene is TRBV19, the J gene TRBJ2-1, with a possible D match to TRBD1 (6 bases). CDR1 LNHDA and CDR2 SQIVND come from the germline V gene (reference sequence). The germline V and J ends were trimmed by 4 bases and 9 bases, with 16 bases remaining between them. This CDR3 contains 14 residues. The DNA for the CDR3 is TGTGCCAGTAGTACTGGACAGCTGATGGGTGAGCAGTTCTTC. It codes for CASSTGQLMGEQFF. The whole variable domain, remainder taken from reference TRBV19 and TRBJ2-1, is DGGITQSPKYLFRKEGQNVTLSCEQNLNHDAMYWYRQDPGQGLRLIYYSQIVNDFQKGDIAEGYSVSREKKESFPLTVTSAQKNPTAFYLCASSTGQLMGEQFFGPGTRLTVL.

The rearrangement uses TRBV18 and TRBJ1-3; 10 positions match TRBD1. Germline lookup yields CDR1 KGHSH and CDR2 LQKENI. Losses at the gene ends were 3 bases for V and 12 bases for J; bases not matched to a gene: 17. The CDR3 loop spans 17 amino acids. The DNA for the CDR3 is TGTGCCAGCTCACCGACGGGACAGGGGAGCTACGATGCGGGCATATATTTT. Protein product: CASSPTGQGSYDAGIYF.